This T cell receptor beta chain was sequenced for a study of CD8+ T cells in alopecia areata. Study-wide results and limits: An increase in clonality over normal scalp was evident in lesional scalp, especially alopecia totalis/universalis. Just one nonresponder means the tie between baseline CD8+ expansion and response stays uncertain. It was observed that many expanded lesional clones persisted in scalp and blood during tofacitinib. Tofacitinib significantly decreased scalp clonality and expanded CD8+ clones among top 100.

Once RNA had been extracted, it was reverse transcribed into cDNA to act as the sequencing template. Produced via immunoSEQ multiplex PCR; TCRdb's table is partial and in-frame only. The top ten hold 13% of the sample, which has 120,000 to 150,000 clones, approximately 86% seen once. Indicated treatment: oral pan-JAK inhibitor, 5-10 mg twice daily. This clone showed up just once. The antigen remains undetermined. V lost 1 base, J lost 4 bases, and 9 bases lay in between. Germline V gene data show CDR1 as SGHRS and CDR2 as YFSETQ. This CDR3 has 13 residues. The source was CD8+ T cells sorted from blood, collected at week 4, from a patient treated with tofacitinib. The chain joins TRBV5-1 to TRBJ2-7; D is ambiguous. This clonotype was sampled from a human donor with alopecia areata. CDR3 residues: CASSLSPGYEQYF. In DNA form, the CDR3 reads TGCGCCAGCAGCTTGTCCCCCGGATACGAGCAGTACTTC.